The rows below give T cell receptor beta chains drawn from one sample of a study of metastatic and nonmetastatic thyroid tumors. MiXCR re-clonotyped the PCR reads for TCRdb. The data hold roughly 12,000 clones, with less than 50% observed a single time. Sequencing input: tumor tissue. The source of these receptors is a female donor with papillary thyroid cancer or a benign thyroid nodule (not recorded which). Some clones in this sample may be carry-over from other donors' samples. The CDR3 runs from the conserved cysteine through the conserved F or W. D genes are given only for firm matches.

J: TRBJ2-7; V: TRBV20-1; D: TRBD2; CDR3: CSARSTRLAGGGQYF
J: TRBJ1-1; V: TRBV6-4; D: -; CDR3: CASSAGRENTEAFF
J: TRBJ1-2; V: TRBV28; D: TRBD1; CDR3: CASSQGGWGCTF
J: TRBJ1-2; V: TRBV27; D: -; CDR3: CASSLSARGIGTF
J: TRBJ2-5; V: TRBV28; D: TRBD2; CDR3: CASTLDSGRAETQYF
J: TRBJ2-1; V: TRBV12-3/TRBV12-4; D: -; CDR3: CASSSRGNNYNEQFF
J: TRBJ2-1; V: TRBV28; D: TRBD2; CDR3: CASSLAGGNNEQFF
J: TRBJ1-2; V: TRBV12-3/TRBV12-4; D: TRBD1; CDR3: CASRQGGCGYTF
J: TRBJ2-7; V: TRBV2; D: -; CDR3: CASRVQGAYEQYF
J: TRBJ2-1; V: TRBV5-1; D: -; CDR3: CASSLQGSDNEQFF
J: TRBJ2-1; V: TRBV6-2/TRBV6-3; D: TRBD2; CDR3: CASSIFPGLAYEQFF
J: TRBJ1-1; V: TRBV19; D: -; CDR3: CASSMGTGRDTEAFF
J: TRBJ2-2; V: TRBV12-3/TRBV12-4; D: -; CDR3: CASRPGVQGRAGELFF
J: TRBJ2-2; V: TRBV4-3; D: -; CDR3: CASSQDYGGGELFF
J: TRBJ2-1; V: TRBV28; D: TRBD1; CDR3: CASVVGQGTYNEQFF
J: TRBJ1-6; V: TRBV6-1; D: -; CDR3: CASNDRRPNSPLHF
J: TRBJ1-6; V: TRBV3-1; D: TRBD1; CDR3: CASSPTGTGNSPLHF
J: TRBJ2-7; V: TRBV11-1; D: TRBD2; CDR3: CASSPASGAYEQYF
J: TRBJ2-1; V: TRBV11-2; D: TRBD2; CDR3: CASSVREGSYNEQFF
J: TRBJ2-1; V: TRBV20-1; D: TRBD2; CDR3: CSVPFSGSGNEQFF
J: TRBJ2-7; V: TRBV12-3/TRBV12-4; D: -; CDR3: CASSLREPYEQYF
J: TRBJ2-1; V: TRBV6-2/TRBV6-3; D: TRBD2; CDR3: CASSPGLAGGWVNEQFF
J: TRBJ1-4; V: TRBV4-3; D: -; CDR3: CASSQDILGGPNEKLFF
J: TRBJ1-2; V: TRBV4-1; D: -; CDR3: CASSLELDNYGYTF
J: TRBJ1-1; V: TRBV20-1; D: -; CDR3: CSARDGNTEAFF
J: TRBJ1-1; V: TRBV10-3; D: TRBD1; CDR3: CAISEPTGAVNTEAFF
J: TRBJ2-7; V: TRBV7-3; D: -; CDR3: CASGFGSGEQYF
J: TRBJ1-5; V: TRBV6-1; D: -; CDR3: CATNRETDQPQHF
J: TRBJ1-5; V: TRBV30; D: -; CDR3: CAWSGGSNQPQHF
J: TRBJ2-7; V: TRBV11-2; D: TRBD2; CDR3: CASSLLGTSGSVEQYF
J: TRBJ1-5; V: TRBV28; D: TRBD1; CDR3: CASSWTGENQPQHF
J: TRBJ1-2; V: TRBV28; D: -; CDR3: CASSLPGLQLNYGYTF
J: TRBJ2-2; V: TRBV6-2/TRBV6-3; D: TRBD1; CDR3: CAARTGDTGELFF
J: TRBJ2-5; V: TRBV30; D: -; CDR3: CAWSRGGGSETQYF
J: TRBJ2-7; V: TRBV24-1; D: TRBD1; CDR3: CATSDSGQGMQYF
J: TRBJ2-1; V: TRBV6-1; D: TRBD1; CDR3: CASNRDRGGVNEQFF
J: TRBJ2-7; V: TRBV28; D: -; CDR3: CASSLSGGEQYF
J: TRBJ2-3; V: TRBV5-1; D: TRBD2; CDR3: CASSRPGLAGPTDTQYF
J: TRBJ2-7; V: TRBV5-1; D: -; CDR3: CASGFSGGYEQYF
J: TRBJ2-1; V: TRBV27; D: -; CDR3: CASSLTDLGYNEQFF
J: TRBJ1-1; V: TRBV6-1; D: -; CDR3: CASSEGFKGWVTEAFF
J: TRBJ1-2; V: TRBV28; D: -; CDR3: CASSLWDRRGGYTF
J: TRBJ2-7; V: TRBV6-1; D: -; CDR3: CASGRTRGDGSSYEQYF
J: TRBJ2-1; V: TRBV24-1; D: -; CDR3: CATSDPSGGGGNEQFF
J: TRBJ2-1; V: TRBV6-2/TRBV6-3; D: TRBD1; CDR3: CASSYEGAAWDEQFF
J: TRBJ2-1; V: TRBV4-2; D: TRBD2; CDR3: CASSQVSGGGGWGEQFF
J: TRBJ1-1; V: TRBV19; D: TRBD1; CDR3: CASSKGGLNTEAFF
J: TRBJ2-3; V: TRBV20-1; D: TRBD1; CDR3: CSAGRDRSTDTQYF
J: TRBJ1-2; V: TRBV27; D: -; CDR3: CASRGNYGYTF
J: TRBJ1-5; V: TRBV12-3/TRBV12-4; D: -; CDR3: CASSPDALARQPQHF
J: TRBJ1-2; V: TRBV20-1; D: -; CDR3: CSARYGGDGYTF